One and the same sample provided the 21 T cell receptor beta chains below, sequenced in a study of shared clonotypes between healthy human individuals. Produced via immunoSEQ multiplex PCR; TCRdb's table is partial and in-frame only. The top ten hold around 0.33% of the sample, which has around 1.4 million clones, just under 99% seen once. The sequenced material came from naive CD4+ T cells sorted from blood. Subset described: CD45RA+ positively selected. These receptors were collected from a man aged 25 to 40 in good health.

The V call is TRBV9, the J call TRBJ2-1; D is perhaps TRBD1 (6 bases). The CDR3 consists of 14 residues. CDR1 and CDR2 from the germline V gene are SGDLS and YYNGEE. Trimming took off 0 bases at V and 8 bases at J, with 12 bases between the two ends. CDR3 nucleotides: TGTGCCAGCAGCGTAGTGGGGGCGAGCGATGAGCAGTTCTTC. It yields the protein CASSVVGASDEQFF. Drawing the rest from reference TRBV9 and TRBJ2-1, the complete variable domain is DSGVTQTPKHLITATGQRVTLRCSPRSGDLSVYWYQQSLDQGLQFLIQYYNGEERAKGNILERFSAQQFPDLHSELNLSSLELGDSALYFCASSVVGASDEQFFGPGTRLTVL.

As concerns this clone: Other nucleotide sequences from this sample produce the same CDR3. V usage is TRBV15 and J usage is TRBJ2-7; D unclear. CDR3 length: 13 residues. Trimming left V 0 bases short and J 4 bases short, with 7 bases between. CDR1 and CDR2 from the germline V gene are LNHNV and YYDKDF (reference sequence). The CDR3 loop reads CATSRDLIYEQYF. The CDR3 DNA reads TGTGCCACCAGCAGAGATCTGATTTACGAGCAGTACTTC.

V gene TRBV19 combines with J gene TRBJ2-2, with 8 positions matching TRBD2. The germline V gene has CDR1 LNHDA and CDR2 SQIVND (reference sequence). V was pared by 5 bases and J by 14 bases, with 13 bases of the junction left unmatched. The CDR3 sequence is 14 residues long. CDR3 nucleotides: TGTGCCAGTAGTTGGACGGGAGGGCGAGGAATTCTGTTTTTT. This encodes CASSWTGGRGILFF.

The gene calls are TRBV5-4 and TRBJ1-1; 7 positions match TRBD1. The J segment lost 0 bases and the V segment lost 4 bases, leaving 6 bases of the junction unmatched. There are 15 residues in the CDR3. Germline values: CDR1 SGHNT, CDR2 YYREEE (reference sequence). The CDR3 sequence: CASSPAGTVNTEAFF. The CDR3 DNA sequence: TGTGCCAGCAGCCCAGCCGGGACAGTGAACACTGAAGCTTTCTTT.

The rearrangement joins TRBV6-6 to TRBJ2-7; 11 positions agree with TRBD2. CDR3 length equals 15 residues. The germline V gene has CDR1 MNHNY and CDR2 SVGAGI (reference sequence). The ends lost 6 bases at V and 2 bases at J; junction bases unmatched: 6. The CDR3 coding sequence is TGTGCCAGCAGGGGGGGGACTAGCGGTCCCTACGAGCAGTACTTC. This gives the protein CASRGGTSGPYEQYF.

The CDR3 is CAISVLAGGLGRSSGANVLTF. CDR3 coding DNA: TGTGCCATCAGTGTTCTAGCGGGAGGGTTAGGACGCAGCTCTGGGGCCAACGTCCTGACTTTC. This rearrangement joins TRBV10-3 to TRBJ2-6, with 12 positions matching TRBD2. The J segment lost 0 bases and the V segment lost 4 bases, leaving 13 bases of the junction unmatched. The germline CDR1 and CDR2 sequences are ENHRY and SYGVKD. The CDR3 has 21 amino acids.

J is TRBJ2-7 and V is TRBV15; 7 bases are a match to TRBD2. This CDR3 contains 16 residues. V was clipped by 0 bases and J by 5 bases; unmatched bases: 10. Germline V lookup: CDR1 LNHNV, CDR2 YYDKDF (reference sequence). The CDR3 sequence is CATSRDPGGSRHEQYF. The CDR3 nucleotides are TGTGCCACCAGCAGAGATCCGGGCGGGAGTCGGCACGAGCAGTACTTC.

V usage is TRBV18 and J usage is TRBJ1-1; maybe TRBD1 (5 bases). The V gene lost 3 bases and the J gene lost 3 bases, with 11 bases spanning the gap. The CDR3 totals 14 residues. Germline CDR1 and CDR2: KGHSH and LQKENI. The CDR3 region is CASSPWDGYTEAFF. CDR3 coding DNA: TGTGCCAGCTCACCCTGGGACGGATACACTGAAGCTTTCTTT.

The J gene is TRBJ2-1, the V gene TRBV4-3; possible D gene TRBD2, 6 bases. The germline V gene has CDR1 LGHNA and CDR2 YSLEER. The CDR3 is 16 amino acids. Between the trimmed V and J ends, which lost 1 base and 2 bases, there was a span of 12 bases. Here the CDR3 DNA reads TGCGCCAGCAGCCAAGTACGGGGACTGACCTACAATGAGCAGTTCTTC. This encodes CASSQVRGLTYNEQFF.

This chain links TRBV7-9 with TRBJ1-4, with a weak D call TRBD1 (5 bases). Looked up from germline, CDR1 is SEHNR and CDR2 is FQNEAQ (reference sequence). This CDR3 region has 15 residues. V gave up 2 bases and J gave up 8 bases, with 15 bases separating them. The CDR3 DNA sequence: TGTGCCAGCAGCTTAATGGGAGGGGTCGGAGAAAAACTGTTTTTT. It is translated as CASSLMGGVGEKLFF.

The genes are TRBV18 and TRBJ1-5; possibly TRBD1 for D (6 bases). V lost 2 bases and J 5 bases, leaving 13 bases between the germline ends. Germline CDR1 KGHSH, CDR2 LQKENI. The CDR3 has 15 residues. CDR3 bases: TGTGCCAGCTCACCAAGTACAGGGTCGGATCAGCCCCAGCATTTT. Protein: CASSPSTGSDQPQHF.

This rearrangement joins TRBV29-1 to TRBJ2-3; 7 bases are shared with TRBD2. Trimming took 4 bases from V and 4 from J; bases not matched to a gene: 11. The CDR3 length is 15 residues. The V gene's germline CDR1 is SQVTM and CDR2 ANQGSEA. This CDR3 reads CSVASGAGAADTQYF. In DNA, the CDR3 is TGCAGCGTTGCCTCCGGGGCGGGAGCCGCAGATACGCAGTATTTT.

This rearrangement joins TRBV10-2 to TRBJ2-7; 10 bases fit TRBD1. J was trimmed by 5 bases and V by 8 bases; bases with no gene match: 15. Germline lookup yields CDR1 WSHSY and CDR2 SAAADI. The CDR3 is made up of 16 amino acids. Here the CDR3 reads CASRRASGQGGNEQYF. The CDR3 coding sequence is TGCGCCAGCCGGAGGGCCTCTGGACAGGGGGGCAACGAGCAGTACTTC.

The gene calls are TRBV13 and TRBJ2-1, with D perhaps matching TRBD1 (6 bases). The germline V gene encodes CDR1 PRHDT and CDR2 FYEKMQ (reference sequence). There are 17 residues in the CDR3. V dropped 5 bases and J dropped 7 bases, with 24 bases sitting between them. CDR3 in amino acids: CASSRAAGVSQGNEQFF. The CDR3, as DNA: TGTGCCAGCAGCAGAGCGGCAGGGGTAAGTCAGGGAAATGAGCAGTTCTTC.

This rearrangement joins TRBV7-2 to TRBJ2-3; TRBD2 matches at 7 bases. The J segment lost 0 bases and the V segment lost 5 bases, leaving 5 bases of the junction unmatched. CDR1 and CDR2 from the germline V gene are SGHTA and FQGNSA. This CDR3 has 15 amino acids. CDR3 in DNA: TGTGCCAGCAGCCCCGCGGGAGCTAGCACAGATACGCAGTATTTT. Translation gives CASSPAGASTDTQYF.

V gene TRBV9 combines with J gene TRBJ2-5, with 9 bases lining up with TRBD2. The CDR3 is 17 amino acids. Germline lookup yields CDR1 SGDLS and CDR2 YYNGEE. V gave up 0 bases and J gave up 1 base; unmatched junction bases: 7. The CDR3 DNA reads TGTGCCAGCAGCGTAGCTCCCGGCGGGAGGGCCCAAGAGACCCAGTACTTC. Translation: CASSVAPGGRAQETQYF.

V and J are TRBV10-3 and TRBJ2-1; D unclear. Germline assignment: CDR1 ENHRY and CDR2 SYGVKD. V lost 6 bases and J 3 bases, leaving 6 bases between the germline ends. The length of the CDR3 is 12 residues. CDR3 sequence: CAISQDYNEQFF. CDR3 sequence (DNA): TGTGCCATCAGCCAAGACTACAATGAGCAGTTCTTC.

The CDR3 nucleotides read TGCGCCAGCAGGTCCGGGACAGGGATCAATGAGCAGTTCTTC. It codes for CASRSGTGINEQFF. The chain recombines TRBV5-1 with TRBJ2-1; 9 bases align to TRBD1. Germline assignment: CDR1 SGHRS and CDR2 YFSETQ. The ends lost 5 bases at V and 6 bases at J; junction bases unmatched: 6. The length of the CDR3 is 14 residues.

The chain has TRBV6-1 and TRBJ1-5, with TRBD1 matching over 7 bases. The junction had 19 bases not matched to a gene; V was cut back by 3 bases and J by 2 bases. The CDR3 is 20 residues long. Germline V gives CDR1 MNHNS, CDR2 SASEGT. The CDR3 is CASSDRISFRTGIGNQPQHF. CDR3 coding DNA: TGTGCCAGCAGTGACAGGATTTCTTTTCGGACAGGTATAGGCAATCAGCCCCAGCATTTT.

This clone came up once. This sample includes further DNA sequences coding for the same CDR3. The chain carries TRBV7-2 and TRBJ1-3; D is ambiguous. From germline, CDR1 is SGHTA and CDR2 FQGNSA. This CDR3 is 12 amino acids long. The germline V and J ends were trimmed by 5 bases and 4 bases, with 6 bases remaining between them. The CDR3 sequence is CASSPSGNTIYF. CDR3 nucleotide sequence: TGTGCCAGCAGCCCATCAGGAAACACCATATATTTT. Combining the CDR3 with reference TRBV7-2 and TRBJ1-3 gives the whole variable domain GAGVSQSPSNKVTEKGKDVELRCDPISGHTALYWYRQSLGQGLEFLIYFQGNSAPDKSGLPSDRFSAERTGGSVSTLTIQRTQQEDSAVYLCASSPSGNTIYFGEGSWLTVV.

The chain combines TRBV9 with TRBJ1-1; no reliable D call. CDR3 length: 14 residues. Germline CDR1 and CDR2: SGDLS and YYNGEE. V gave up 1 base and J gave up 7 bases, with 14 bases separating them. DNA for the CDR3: TGTGCCAGCAGCGTAAGGGCCCGACCGAGTGAAGCTTTCTTT. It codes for CASSVRARPSEAFF.